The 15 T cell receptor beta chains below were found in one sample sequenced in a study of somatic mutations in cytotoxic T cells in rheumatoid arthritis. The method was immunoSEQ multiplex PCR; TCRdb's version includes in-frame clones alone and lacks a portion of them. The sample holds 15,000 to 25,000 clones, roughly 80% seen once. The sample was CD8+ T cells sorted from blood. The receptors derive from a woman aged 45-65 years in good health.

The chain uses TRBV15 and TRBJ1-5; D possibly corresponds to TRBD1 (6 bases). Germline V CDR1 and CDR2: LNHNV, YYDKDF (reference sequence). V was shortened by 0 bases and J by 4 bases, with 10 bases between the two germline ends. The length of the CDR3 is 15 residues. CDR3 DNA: TGTGCCACCAGCAGAGACAGGGGTAGAAATCAGCCCCAGCATTTT. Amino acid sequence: CATSRDRGRNQPQHF. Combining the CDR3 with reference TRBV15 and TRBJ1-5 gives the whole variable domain DAMVIQNPRYQVTQFGKPVTLSCSQTLNHNVMYWYQQKSSQAPKLLFHYYDKDFNNEADTPDNFQSRRPNTSFCFLDIRSPGLGDTAMYLCATSRDRGRNQPQHFGDGTRLSIL.

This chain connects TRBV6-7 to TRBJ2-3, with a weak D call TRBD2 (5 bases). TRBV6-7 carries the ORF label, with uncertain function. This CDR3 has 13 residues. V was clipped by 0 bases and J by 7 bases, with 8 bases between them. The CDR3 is CASSYSLAHTQYF. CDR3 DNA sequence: TGTGCCAGCAGTTACTCCCTAGCTCATACGCAGTATTTT.

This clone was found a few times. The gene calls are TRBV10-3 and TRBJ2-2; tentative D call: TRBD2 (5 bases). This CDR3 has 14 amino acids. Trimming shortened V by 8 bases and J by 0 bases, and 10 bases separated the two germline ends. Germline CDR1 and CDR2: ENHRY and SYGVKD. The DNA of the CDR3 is TGTGCCATCGGCGGTAGCGCGAACACCGGGGAGCTGTTTTTT. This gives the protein CAIGGSANTGELFF.

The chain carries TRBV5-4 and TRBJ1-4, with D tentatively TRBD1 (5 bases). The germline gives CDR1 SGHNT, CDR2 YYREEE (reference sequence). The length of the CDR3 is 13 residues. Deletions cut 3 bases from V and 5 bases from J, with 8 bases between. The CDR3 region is CASSYDSNEKLFF. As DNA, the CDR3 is TGTGCCAGCAGCTATGACAGCAATGAAAAACTGTTTTTT. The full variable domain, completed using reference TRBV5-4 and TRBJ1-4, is ETGVTQSPTHLIKTRGQQVTLRCSSQSGHNTVSWYQQALGQGPQFIFQYYREEENGRGNFPPRFSGLQFPNYSSELNVNALELDDSALYLCASSYDSNEKLFFGSGTQLSVL.

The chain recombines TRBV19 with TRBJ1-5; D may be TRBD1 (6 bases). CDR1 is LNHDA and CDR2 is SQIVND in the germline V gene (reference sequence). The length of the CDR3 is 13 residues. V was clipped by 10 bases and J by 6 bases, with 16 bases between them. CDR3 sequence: CATGPGGGQPQHF. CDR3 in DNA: TGTGCCACCGGACCTGGGGGCGGTCAGCCCCAGCATTTT.

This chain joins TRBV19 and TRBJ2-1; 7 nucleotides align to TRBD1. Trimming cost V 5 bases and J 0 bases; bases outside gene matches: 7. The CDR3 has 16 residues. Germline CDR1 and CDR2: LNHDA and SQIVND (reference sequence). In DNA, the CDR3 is TGTGCCAGTAGTCCTGTGACAGGGAGCTCCTACAATGAGCAGTTCTTC. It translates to CASSPVTGSSYNEQFF.

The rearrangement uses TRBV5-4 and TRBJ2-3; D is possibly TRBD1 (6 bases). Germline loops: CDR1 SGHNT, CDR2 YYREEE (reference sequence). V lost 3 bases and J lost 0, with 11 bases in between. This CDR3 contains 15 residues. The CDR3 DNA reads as TGTGCCAGCAGCTCAGGACAGACTAGCACAGATACGCAGTATTTT. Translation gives CASSSGQTSTDTQYF. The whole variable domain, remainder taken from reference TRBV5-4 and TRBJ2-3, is ETGVTQSPTHLIKTRGQQVTLRCSSQSGHNTVSWYQQALGQGPQFIFQYYREEENGRGNFPPRFSGLQFPNYSSELNVNALELDDSALYLCASSSGQTSTDTQYFGPGTRLTVL.

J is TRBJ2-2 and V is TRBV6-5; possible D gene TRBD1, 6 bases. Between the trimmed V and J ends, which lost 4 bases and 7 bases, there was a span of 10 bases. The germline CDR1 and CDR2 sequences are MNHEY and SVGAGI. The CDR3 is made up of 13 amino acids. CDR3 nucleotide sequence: TGTGCCAGCAGTTTCCAGGGGTTCGGGGAGCTGTTTTTT. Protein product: CASSFQGFGELFF.

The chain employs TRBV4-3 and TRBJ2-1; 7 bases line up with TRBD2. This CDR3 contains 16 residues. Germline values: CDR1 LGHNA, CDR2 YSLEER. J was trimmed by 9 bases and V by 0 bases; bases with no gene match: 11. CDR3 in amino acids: CASSQDLGTTTSEQFF. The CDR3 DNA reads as TGCGCCAGCAGCCAAGATCTAGGGACTACAACAAGTGAGCAGTTCTTC.

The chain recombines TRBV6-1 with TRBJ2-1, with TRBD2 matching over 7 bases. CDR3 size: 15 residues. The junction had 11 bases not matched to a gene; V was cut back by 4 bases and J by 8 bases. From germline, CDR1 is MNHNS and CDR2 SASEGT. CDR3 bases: TGTGCCAGCAGTGCCGTCTGGCGGGAGACTGATGAGCAGTTCTTC. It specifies CASSAVWRETDEQFF.

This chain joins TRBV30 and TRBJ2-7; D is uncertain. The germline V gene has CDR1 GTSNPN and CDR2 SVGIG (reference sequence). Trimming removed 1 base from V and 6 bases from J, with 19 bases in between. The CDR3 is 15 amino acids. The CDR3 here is CAWSGLRSLLSEQYF. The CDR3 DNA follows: TGTGCCTGGAGTGGGCTCCGGAGCCTGCTCTCCGAGCAGTACTTC. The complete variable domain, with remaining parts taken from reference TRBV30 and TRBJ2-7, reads SQTIHQWPATLVQPVGSPLSLECTVEGTSNPNLYWYRQAAGRGLQLLFYSVGIGQISSEVPQNLSASRPQDRQFILSSKKLLLSDSGFYLCAWSGLRSLLSEQYFGPGTRLTVT.

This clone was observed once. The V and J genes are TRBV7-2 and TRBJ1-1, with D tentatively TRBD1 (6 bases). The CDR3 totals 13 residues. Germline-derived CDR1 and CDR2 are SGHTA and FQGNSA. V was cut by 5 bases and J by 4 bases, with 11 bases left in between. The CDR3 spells CASSTGGLTEAFF. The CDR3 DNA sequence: TGTGCCAGCAGCACCGGGGGCCTCACTGAAGCTTTCTTT.

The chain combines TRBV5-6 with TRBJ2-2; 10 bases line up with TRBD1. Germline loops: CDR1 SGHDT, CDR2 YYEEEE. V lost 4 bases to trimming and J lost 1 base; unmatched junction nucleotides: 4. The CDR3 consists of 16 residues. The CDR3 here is CASSEGQGRNTGELFF. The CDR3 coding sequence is TGTGCCAGCAGCGAGGGACAGGGGAGGAACACCGGGGAGCTGTTTTTT.

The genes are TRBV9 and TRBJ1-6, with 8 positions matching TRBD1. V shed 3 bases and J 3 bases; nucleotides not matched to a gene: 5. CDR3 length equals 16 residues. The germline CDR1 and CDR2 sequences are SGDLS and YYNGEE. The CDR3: CASSGPTGDYNSPLHF. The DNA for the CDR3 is TGTGCCAGCAGCGGACCGACAGGGGACTATAATTCACCCCTCCACTTT. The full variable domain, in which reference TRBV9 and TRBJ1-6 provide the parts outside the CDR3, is DSGVTQTPKHLITATGQRVTLRCSPRSGDLSVYWYQQSLDQGLQFLIQYYNGEERAKGNILERFSAQQFPDLHSELNLSSLELGDSALYFCASSGPTGDYNSPLHFGNGTRLTVT.

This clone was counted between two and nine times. The CDR3 bases are TGTGCCAGCACCCCCGTTCCACCGCCATATAAGTATAATTCACCCCTCCACTTT. Amino acid sequence: CASTPVPPPYKYNSPLHF. The chain links TRBV28 to TRBJ1-6, with no clear D. This CDR3 has 18 residues. Per the germline V gene, CDR1 is MDHEN and CDR2 is SYDVKM. With 7 bases removed from V and 4 bases from J, the gap between germline ends came to 23 bases.